These 20 T cell receptor beta chains share one sample of origin, sequenced in a study of post-analysis software for immune sequencing data. cDNA libraries for TCR beta contained unique molecular identifiers. TCRdb used MiXCR to reprocess the PCR reads, holding one entry per CDR3 protein. The sample holds fewer than 850,000 distinct CDR3 sequences, 35% to 55% seen once. Overall study results and limits: The five TRBV segments detected at higher frequency in patients than in controls included TRBV5-6, TRBV5-1 and TRBV20-1.

These receptors have no identified antigens. The sequenced material came from blood. These receptors all come from a girl aged 5-17 years with multiple sclerosis.

The genes are TRBV29-1 and TRBJ2-7; a possible D gene is TRBD2 (5 bases). CDR3 length equals 14 residues. Germline CDR1 SQVTM, CDR2 ANQGSEA. Trimming removed 6 bases at V and 4 bases at J, with 19 bases between. CDR3 residues: CSVPSGRDGYEQYF. CDR3 nucleotides: TGCAGCGTCCCCTCGGGAAGGGATGGGTACGAGCAGTACTTC.

V is TRBV6-5 and J is TRBJ2-2, with D unclear. This CDR3 contains 14 residues. V shed 0 bases and J shed 5 bases, with 7 bases lying between them. CDR1 MNHEY and CDR2 SVGAGI come from the germline V gene. The CDR3 nucleotides read TGTGCCAGCAGTTACTCTGACAATACCGGGGAGCTGTTTTTT. Translating gives CASSYSDNTGELFF.

This clonotype was counted a single time. The V gene is TRBV5-1, the J gene TRBJ1-1; D gene uncertain. V was pared by 4 bases and J by 8 bases, with 15 bases between. Germline assignment: CDR1 SGHRS and CDR2 YFSETQ. The CDR3 consists of 13 residues. DNA for the CDR3: TGCGCCAGCAGCGAACAGCCCCAAGGGGAAGCTTTCTTT. It is translated as CASSEQPQGEAFF.

V usage is TRBV12-3 or TRBV12-4 and J usage is TRBJ2-2, with D possibly matching TRBD2 (5 bases). CDR3 length: 14 amino acids. The germline V and J ends were trimmed by 4 bases and 8 bases, with 14 bases remaining between them. CDR3 DNA: TGTGCCAGCAGTTCCGGAGCGGAGTTAGGGGAGCTGTTTTTT. Translating gives CASSSGAELGELFF.

This clonotype was counted between two and nine times. This chain connects TRBV29-1 to TRBJ2-7, with TRBD2 as a possible D gene (5 bases). The V gene's germline CDR1 is SQVTM and CDR2 ANQGSEA. This CDR3 comprises 13 residues. Trimming pared 0 bases from V and 5 bases from J, leaving 11 bases between. The CDR3 region is CSVEDRGIDEQYF. The CDR3 nucleotides read TGCAGCGTTGAAGATCGGGGAATCGACGAGCAGTACTTC.

This rearrangement joins TRBV5-1 to TRBJ2-7; D unresolved. This CDR3 region has 14 residues. From germline, CDR1 is SGHRS and CDR2 YFSETQ. The germline V and J ends were trimmed by 0 bases and 2 bases, with 9 bases remaining between them. CDR3 in DNA: TGCGCCAGCAGCTTGGAAGGTTGGCCCTACGAGCAGTACTTC. Translation gives CASSLEGWPYEQYF.

This clonotype has just a few counts. The chain couples TRBV12-3 or TRBV12-4 to TRBJ1-5, with 8 positions matching TRBD1. This CDR3 is built from 16 residues. The ends lost 5 bases at V and 0 bases at J; junction bases unmatched: 6. CDR3 amino acids: CASSGQGGYSNQPQHF. In DNA form, the CDR3 reads TGTGCCAGCAGTGGACAGGGTGGGTATAGCAATCAGCCCCAGCATTTT.

The rearrangement joins TRBV25-1 to TRBJ1-1; TRBD1 is a possible D gene (5 bases). The V gene lost 6 bases and the J gene lost 5 bases, with 28 bases spanning the gap. Per germline, CDR1 MGHDK and CDR2 SYGVNS. The CDR3 length is 18 residues. CDR3 coding DNA: TGTGCCAGCAGCCCTTCAAGGCAGGGAGCCCACCCGGCGACTGAAGCTTTCTTT. It specifies CASSPSRQGAHPATEAFF. Full variable domain (remainder filled in from reference TRBV25-1 and TRBJ1-1): EADIYQTPRYLVIGTGKKITLECSQTMGHDKMYWYQQDPGMELHLIHYSYGVNSTEKGDLSSESTVSRIRTEHFPLTLESARPSHTSQYLCASSPSRQGAHPATEAFFGQGTRLTVV.

The rearrangement uses TRBV20-1 and TRBJ2-7; 10 nucleotides match TRBD2. Germline assignment: CDR1 DFQATT and CDR2 SNEGSKA (reference sequence). The V segment lost 6 bases and the J segment 0 bases; nucleotides outside the gene matches: 5. This CDR3 region has 14 residues. The CDR3 protein is CSAEPSGSSYEQYF. The CDR3 DNA follows: TGCAGTGCAGAACCTAGCGGGAGCTCCTACGAGCAGTACTTC.

This clonotype occurred a few times. The chain recombines TRBV12-3 or TRBV12-4 with TRBJ2-1; 9 positions agree with TRBD1. V dropped 7 bases and J dropped 4; count of bases not matched to a gene: 11. The CDR3 is 16 residues long. CDR3 in DNA: TGTGCCAGCACCCCCTGGGCCGGGACAGGGTACAATGAGCAGTTCTTC. Translated, it gives CASTPWAGTGYNEQFF.

The chain carries TRBV4-3 and TRBJ1-1, with D perhaps TRBD1 (6 bases). The CDR3 length is 14 residues. Per the germline V gene, CDR1 is LGHNA and CDR2 is YSLEER. V was cut by 1 base and J by 5 bases, with 11 bases left in between. The CDR3 loop is CASSQGQGYTEAFF. The CDR3 DNA reads as TGCGCCAGCAGCCAAGGGCAGGGGTATACTGAAGCTTTCTTT.

The rearrangement links TRBV9 to TRBJ2-3; 9 bases line up with TRBD2. J lost 4 bases, V lost 6 bases, and 6 bases had no gene match. Germline V gene sequence: CDR1 SGDLS, CDR2 YYNGEE. The CDR3 runs to 14 residues. Here the CDR3 DNA reads TGTGCCAGCAACCTAGCGGGATTTGCAGATACGCAGTATTTT. Translating it yields CASNLAGFADTQYF.

In its sample, this clonotype was seen once. This chain joins TRBV29-1 and TRBJ1-2, with 9 bases identical to TRBD1. In germline, CDR1 is SQVTM, CDR2 ANQGSEA. The CDR3 is made up of 14 amino acids. With 1 base clipped from V and 8 bases from J, the junction kept 8 bases outside the gene matches. As DNA, the CDR3 is TGCAGCGTTGAAGGGGGACAGGGTGGAGTCGGCTACACCTTC. Translating it yields CSVEGGQGGVGYTF.

This clonotype was seen only a few times. V is TRBV7-8 and J is TRBJ2-7; a weak D match, TRBD2 (6 bases). Trimming removed 2 bases at V and 3 bases at J, with 14 bases between. Germline V gene sequence: CDR1 SGHVS, CDR2 FQNEAQ. The CDR3 has 15 amino acids. CDR3 nucleotides: TGTGCCAGCAGCTTATTACGGGGGTCCGACTACGAGCAGTACTTC. This gives the protein CASSLLRGSDYEQYF. Drawing the rest from reference TRBV7-8 and TRBJ2-7, the complete variable domain is GAGVSQSPRYKVAKRGQDVALRCDPISGHVSLFWYQQALGQGPEFLTYFQNEAQLDKSGLPSDRFFAERPEGSVSTLKIQRTQQEDSAVYLCASSLLRGSDYEQYFGPGTRLTVT.

This clonotype was seen a handful of times. The J gene is TRBJ1-2, the V gene TRBV4-1; D is possibly TRBD1 (5 bases). Germline CDR1 MGHRA, CDR2 YSYEKL. The CDR3 runs 17 residues. V dropped 4 bases and J dropped 4 bases, with 22 bases sitting between them. In nucleotides, the CDR3 is TGCGCCAGCAGCCCGCATGAAAGTCGAGTGGGACTCTATGGCTACACCTTC. Translated, it gives CASSPHESRVGLYGYTF.

The chain couples TRBV3-1 to TRBJ1-2; 7 nucleotides line up with TRBD1. V trimming: 2 bases; J trimming: 8 bases; junction bases outside the gene matches: 8. The V gene's germline CDR1 is LGHDT and CDR2 YNNKEL (reference sequence). The CDR3 is 14 amino acids. For the CDR3, the DNA is TGTGCCAGCAGCCAATTGGAGGGGGCGGGCGGCTACACCTTC. Protein sequence: CASSQLEGAGGYTF.

The chain is built from TRBV27 and TRBJ2-7, with D possibly TRBD2 on 5 matching bases. Trimming took 0 bases from V and 3 from J, leaving 15 bases between them. The CDR3 covers 16 residues. Germline V gives CDR1 MNHEY, CDR2 SMNVEV (reference sequence). The CDR3 DNA sequence: TGTGCCAGCAGTTTATCGATCACGGGATCAATCTACGAGCAGTACTTC. Translated, it gives CASSLSITGSIYEQYF.

This clonotype was picked up many times. The rearrangement links TRBV4-2 to TRBJ2-3; tentatively, D is TRBD2 (6 bases). The CDR3 is made up of 17 amino acids. The germline V gene has CDR1 LGHNA and CDR2 YNFKEQ. V was shortened by 0 bases and J by 0 bases, with 13 bases between the two germline ends. The CDR3 nucleotides read TGTGCCAGCAGCCAAGAACGGCGGGATGGTAGCACAGATACGCAGTATTTT. Translation: CASSQERRDGSTDTQYF.

The V and J genes are TRBV7-2 and TRBJ2-5, with 9 bases that match TRBD2. The J call is doubtful: the DNA matches TRBJ2-7 better. The CDR3 loop spans 18 amino acids. The germline CDR1 and CDR2 sequences are SGHTA and FQGNSA. Here the CDR3 DNA reads TGTGCCAGCAGCTTCAAACTGATGCTAGCGGGGACCCCAAGCGAGCAGTACTTC. Translated, it gives CASSFKLMLAGTPSEQYF.

The chain couples TRBV4-2 to TRBJ2-1; D gene unclear. Trimming shortened V by 1 base and J by 10 bases, and 8 bases separated the two germline ends. The CDR3 sequence is 12 residues long. The V gene's germline CDR1 is LGHNA and CDR2 YNFKEQ. DNA of the CDR3: TGTGCCAGCAGCCAAGGGCGGCGGGAGCAGTTCTTC. Translating gives CASSQGRREQFF.